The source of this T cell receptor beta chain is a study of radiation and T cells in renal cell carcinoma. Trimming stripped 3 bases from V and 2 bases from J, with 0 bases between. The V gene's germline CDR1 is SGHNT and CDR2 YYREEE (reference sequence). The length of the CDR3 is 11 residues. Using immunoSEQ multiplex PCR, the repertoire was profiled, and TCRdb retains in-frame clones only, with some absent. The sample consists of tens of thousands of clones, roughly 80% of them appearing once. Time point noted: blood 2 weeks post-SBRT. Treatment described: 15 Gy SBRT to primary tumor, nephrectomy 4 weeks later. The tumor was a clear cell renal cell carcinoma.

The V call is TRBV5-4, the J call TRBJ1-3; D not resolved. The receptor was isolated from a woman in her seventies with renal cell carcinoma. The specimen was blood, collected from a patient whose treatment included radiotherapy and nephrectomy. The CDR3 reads CASSSGNTIYF. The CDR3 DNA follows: TGTGCCAGCAGCTCTGGAAACACCATATATTTT.